Listed here is a single T cell receptor (beta chain). Original handling: Researchers report that nucleated cell counts were estimated from reference gene primer amplification. The repertoire was sequenced with immunoSEQ multiplex PCR; TCRdb's copy has only in-frame clones and lacks some. Clonal size and the V and J genes are those of that table, whereas D and trimming came from the DNA. This table has tens of thousands of clones, over 75% appearing once. This sample stems from a study of blood T cell repertoires in COVID-19. Study-level information: The United States, Italy and Spain were the sources of the acute and convalescent COVID-19 samples. PBMCs, B-cell-depleted T cells, or T cells provided the cDNA or gDNA that made up the material.

CDR1 and CDR2 (germline): WNHNN, SYGVQD (reference sequence). The CDR3 length is 14 residues. The V end lost 0 bases, the J end lost 4 bases, and 8 bases lay between the germline ends. Sequencing input: peripheral blood. The TCR originated in a human donor in a cohort sampled during active COVID-19. The genes are TRBV10-1 and TRBJ2-3; tentative D call: TRBD1 (5 bases). The CDR3 sequence: CASSESKGPDTQYF. CDR3 nucleotide sequence: TGCGCCAGCAGTGAGTCGAAGGGGCCAGATACGCAGTATTTT.